These 22 T cell receptor beta chains share one sample of origin, sequenced in a study of blood T cells in healthy people across ages. A second PCR of 7 to 11 cycles used a sample-barcoded 5' primer and a J-beta primer mix. TCRdb reanalysed the 5' RACE reads using MiXCR and keeps one entry per CDR3 protein. The table lists hundreds of thousands of distinct CDR3 sequences, 58% of them singletons. The sample consisted of blood. The source of these receptors is a man aged 25 to 40 in good health.

V gene TRBV3-1 combines with J gene TRBJ2-5; 12 bases are shared with TRBD2. V lost 1 base and J lost 11; bases outside the gene matches: 14. This CDR3 spans 17 amino acids. CDR1 is LGHDT, CDR2 YNNKEL, per germline (reference sequence). CDR3 loop: CASSQGLAGEYYNEQYF. In nucleotides, the CDR3 is TGTGCCAGCAGCCAAGGACTAGCGGGAGAATACTACAATGAGCAGTACTTC.

This clonotype is a singleton in its sample. The chain uses TRBV7-8 and TRBJ2-1, with D possibly TRBD2 on 5 matching bases. Germline loops: CDR1 SGHVS, CDR2 FQNEAQ. Trimming pared 2 bases from V and 13 bases from J, leaving 12 bases between. The CDR3 consists of 12 residues. CDR3 loop: CASSLRRETQFF. The CDR3 bases are TGTGCCAGCAGCTTACGAAGGGAGACCCAGTTCTTC.

This clonotype was counted a few times. The chain recombines TRBV27 with TRBJ2-7, with no clear D. Germline V gene data show CDR1 as MNHEY and CDR2 as SMNVEV (reference sequence). The ends were cut back, 6 bases at V and 0 bases at J, with 12 bases in the middle. The CDR3 consists of 14 residues. The CDR3 protein is CASRVQFDSYEQYF. CDR3 in DNA: TGTGCCAGCAGAGTTCAGTTCGACTCCTACGAGCAGTACTTC.

V is TRBV20-1 and J is TRBJ1-1, with 8 nucleotides matching TRBD1. The trim removed 0 bases at V and 3 bases at J, leaving 6 bases unmatched. Germline-derived CDR1 and CDR2 are DFQATT and SNEGSKA (reference sequence). CDR3 length: 15 amino acids. DNA for the CDR3: TGCAGTGCTAGAGATCCCAGGACAGGGTACACTGAAGCTTTCTTT. Its translation is CSARDPRTGYTEAFF.

The J gene is TRBJ2-6, the V gene TRBV29-1, with D uncertain. CDR1 SQVTM and CDR2 ANQGSEA come from the germline V gene. Trimming left V 3 bases short and J 0 bases short, with 12 bases between. This CDR3 is 16 amino acids long. CDR3 in amino acids: CSVERPTLSGANVLTF. The CDR3, as DNA: TGCAGCGTTGAGAGGCCGACCCTCTCTGGGGCCAACGTCCTGACTTTC.

The chain uses TRBV9 and TRBJ2-2, with D possibly matching TRBD2 (6 bases). The CDR3 is made up of 16 amino acids. Germline CDR1 reads SGDLS; CDR2 reads YYNGEE. Between the trimmed V and J ends, which lost 0 bases and 1 base, there was a span of 10 bases. The CDR3 nucleotides are TGTGCCAGCAGCGTAGCTGGCGGGGTGAACACCGGGGAGCTGTTTTTT. It codes for CASSVAGGVNTGELFF. The full variable domain, completed using reference TRBV9 and TRBJ2-2, is DSGVTQTPKHLITATGQRVTLRCSPRSGDLSVYWYQQSLDQGLQFLIQYYNGEERAKGNILERFSAQQFPDLHSELNLSSLELGDSALYFCASSVAGGVNTGELFFGEGSRLTVL.

This chain links TRBV11-2 with TRBJ2-1; 7 positions match TRBD1. The CDR3 is 15 amino acids. V shed 5 bases, J shed 4 bases, and the junction held 8 bases outside the gene matches. Germline V CDR1 and CDR2: SGHAT, FQNNGV. The CDR3 nucleotides are TGTGCCAGCAGCCATACCCGGGACAGTTACAATGAGCAGTTCTTC. As protein: CASSHTRDSYNEQFF.

There are a few counts of this clonotype. V is TRBV20-1 and J is TRBJ2-1; 9 nucleotides line up with TRBD2. The junction had 0 bases not matched to a gene; V was cut back by 0 bases and J by 0 bases. Per germline, CDR1 DFQATT and CDR2 SNEGSKA (reference sequence). This CDR3 comprises 15 residues. CDR3 coding DNA: TGCAGTGCTAGAGATAGCGGGAGCTCCTACAATGAGCAGTTCTTC. Residues: CSARDSGSSYNEQFF.

In this sample, this clonotype turned up a few times. This rearrangement joins TRBV3-1 to TRBJ2-1, with 7 positions matching TRBD1. Per the germline V gene, CDR1 is LGHDT and CDR2 is YNNKEL (reference sequence). The CDR3 spans 12 residues. V lost 9 bases, J lost 7 bases, and 6 bases stayed unmatched. CDR3 amino acids: CASRGQTNEQFF. The CDR3 DNA reads TGTGCCAGTCGGGGACAGACGAATGAGCAGTTCTTC.

The rearrangement joins TRBV4-3 to TRBJ1-2; D gene ambiguous. Germline V gene data show CDR1 as LGHNA and CDR2 as YSLEER. Between the trimmed V and J ends, which lost 0 bases and 12 bases, there was a span of 8 bases. The CDR3 runs 11 residues. CDR3 amino acids: CASSQEGRDTF. For the CDR3, the DNA is TGCGCCAGCAGCCAAGAGGGGAGGGACACCTTC.

This clonotype was seen ten or more times. The rearrangement joins TRBV7-2 to TRBJ1-5; D gene unclear. CDR1 and CDR2 (germline): SGHTA, FQGNSA. This CDR3 has 14 amino acids. Trimming removed 2 bases from V and 2 bases from J, with 7 bases in between. This CDR3 reads CASSLIGGNQPQHF. CDR3 sequence (DNA): TGTGCCAGCAGCTTAATCGGTGGCAATCAGCCCCAGCATTTT.

The sample holds a few counts of this clonotype. The CDR3 coding sequence is TGTGCCATCAGTGACCCACCCCAGACCCAAGGGGACCCCCGGGTGCAGTATTTT. This encodes CAISDPPQTQGDPRVQYF. V is TRBV10-3 and J is TRBJ2-3, with D perhaps matching TRBD1 or TRBD2 (5 bases each). V was clipped by 3 bases and J by 11 bases, with 30 bases between them. This CDR3 has 18 amino acids. Germline loops: CDR1 ENHRY, CDR2 SYGVKD.

V usage is TRBV7-2 and J usage is TRBJ2-3, with TRBD1 matching over 8 bases. J gave up 4 bases and V 6 bases, and 9 bases lay outside the gene matches. CDR1 is SGHTA, CDR2 FQGNSA, per germline. The CDR3 extends over 15 amino acids. Written as DNA, the CDR3 is TGTGCCAGCAGTCTTACGTTCAGGGGGCCAGATACGCAGTATTTT. It translates to CASSLTFRGPDTQYF. Drawing the rest from reference TRBV7-2 and TRBJ2-3, the complete variable domain is GAGVSQSPSNKVTEKGKDVELRCDPISGHTALYWYRQSLGQGLEFLIYFQGNSAPDKSGLPSDRFSAERTGGSVSTLTIQRTQQEDSAVYLCASSLTFRGPDTQYFGPGTRLTVL.

This clonotype was seen a few times. The rearrangement joins TRBV6-5 to TRBJ1-2; 8 bases line up with TRBD1. V shed 6 bases, J shed 8 bases, and the junction held 11 bases outside the gene matches. CDR3 size: 14 residues. From germline, CDR1 is MNHEY and CDR2 SVGAGI. The DNA of the CDR3 is TGTGCCAGCAGCCTGACCGGGACAGGCGGCGGCTACACCTTC. Its protein is CASSLTGTGGGYTF.

This clonotype has more than one count but fewer than ten. The genes are TRBV5-6 and TRBJ2-4, with unresolved D. V gave up 4 bases and J gave up 6 bases, with 8 bases separating them. CDR1 is SGHDT, CDR2 YYEEEE, per germline. CDR3 length: 12 amino acids. The CDR3 protein is CASSVNRNIQYF. The CDR3 bases are TGTGCCAGCAGCGTAAATAGAAACATTCAGTACTTC.

The rearrangement uses TRBV12-3 or TRBV12-4 and TRBJ2-1, with D possibly matching TRBD1 (8 bases). This CDR3 region has 15 residues. The ends were cut back, 2 bases at V and 7 bases at J, with 15 bases in the middle. The CDR3 loop is CASSLYRGGSNEQFF. In DNA form, the CDR3 reads TGTGCCAGCAGTTTATACAGGGGGGGTTCGAATGAGCAGTTCTTC.

This chain uses TRBV20-1 with TRBJ2-3; the match to TRBD2 covers 8 bases. The CDR3 loop spans 15 amino acids. Trimming removed 3 bases from V and 2 bases from J; junction bases left unmatched: 7. Germline assignment: CDR1 DFQATT and CDR2 SNEGSKA (reference sequence). The CDR3 sequence: CSASVSSGFTDTQYF. The DNA for the CDR3 is TGCAGTGCTAGTGTGTCTAGCGGGTTCACAGATACGCAGTATTTT.

There are a few counts of this clonotype. V is TRBV12-3 or TRBV12-4 and J is TRBJ2-5, with D uncertain. The J call is doubtful: the DNA matches TRBJ2-7 better. This CDR3 contains 14 residues. The CDR3 DNA follows: TGTGCCAGCAGTTTGTTTTCGGGTTTCGGCGAGCAGTACTTC. Protein: CASSLFSGFGEQYF.

This clonotype appeared a few times. The CDR3 loop is CASSLDRGGNEQFF. CDR3 DNA: TGTGCCAGCAGCTTAGACAGGGGAGGCAATGAGCAGTTCTTC. This chain uses TRBV7-3 with TRBJ2-1; TRBD1 matches at 8 bases. Germline CDR1 reads SGHTA; CDR2 reads FQGTGA. This CDR3 has 14 amino acids. V shed 2 bases, J shed 6 bases, and the junction held 3 bases outside the gene matches. The full variable domain, in which reference TRBV7-3 and TRBJ2-1 provide the parts outside the CDR3, is GAGVSQTPSNKVTEKGKYVELRCDPISGHTALYWYRQSLGQGPEFLIYFQGTGAADDSGLPNDRFFAVRPEGSVSTLKIQRTERGDSAVYLCASSLDRGGNEQFFGPGTRLTVL.

This clonotype was picked up a small number of times. J is TRBJ1-1 and V is TRBV7-9; possible D gene TRBD1, 5 bases. V was trimmed by 5 bases and J by 4 bases, leaving 8 bases between them. Germline CDR1 SEHNR, CDR2 FQNEAQ (reference sequence). The CDR3 runs 12 residues. The CDR3 protein is CASSLDSTEAFF. The CDR3 coding sequence is TGTGCCAGCAGCCTAGACAGCACTGAAGCTTTCTTT.

Worth noting for this clonotype: Sequence at one end of the junction differs from germline and may be a read error. This rearrangement joins TRBV20-1 to TRBJ2-1; D is uncertain. This CDR3 is 15 amino acids long. Germline lookup yields CDR1 DFQATT and CDR2 SNEGSKA (reference sequence). CDR3 residues: CGARNLPSLGNEQFF. The CDR3 region has the DNA TGCGGTGCTAGAAATCTACCAAGCCTGGGCAATGAGCAGTTCTTC.

The chain recombines TRBV11-2 with TRBJ2-5; 8 nucleotides line up with TRBD1. The end of the DNA fits TRBJ2-7 better, so the J call may be wrong. Per germline, CDR1 SGHAT and CDR2 FQNNGV. This CDR3 has 14 residues. The CDR3 region is CASSWKQGVGEQYF. The CDR3 bases are TGTGCCAGCAGCTGGAAACAGGGGGTTGGCGAGCAGTACTTC.